This T cell receptor (beta chain) appears in the sequencing data of a study of OX40 agonist ivuxolimab in advanced cancers. Trimming left V 3 bases short and J 2 bases short, with 10 bases between. This CDR3 comprises 14 residues. Germline V CDR1 and CDR2: SEHNR, FQNEAQ (reference sequence). The method was immunoSEQ multiplex PCR; TCRdb's version includes in-frame clones alone and lacks a portion of them. Of approximately 40,000 clones in the sample, more than 70% were seen once. The clonotype comes from an adult with an advanced solid tumor such as melanoma, head and neck, liver or kidney cancer. This chain links TRBV7-9 with TRBJ2-5; D is tentatively TRBD1 or TRBD2 (5 bases each). The source material was CD4+ or CD8+ T cells sorted from blood, sampled in a trial of the OX40 agonist ivuxolimab. This CDR3 reads CASSFPGPQETQYF. CDR3 bases: TGTGCCAGCAGCTTTCCGGGACCGCAAGAGACCCAGTACTTC.